The 27 T cell receptor beta chains in this list originate from one sample, sequenced in a study of shared clonotypes between healthy human individuals. Profiled with immunoSEQ multiplex PCR; TCRdb holds only in-frame clones, not every one. The repertoire consists of 470,000 or so clones, with over 70% occurring once and the leading ten covering about an eighth. The sample was PBMCs. Source of these receptors: a middle-aged woman in good health. Some clones in this sample may be carry-over from other donors' samples.

The CDR3 loop reads CASEQQRGPSSYNEQFF. CDR3 bases: TGCGCCAGCGAACAACAGCGCGGGCCGAGCTCCTACAATGAGCAGTTCTTC. The chain carries TRBV10-2 and TRBJ2-1; D might be TRBD2 (5 bases). CDR1 is WSHSY and CDR2 is SAAADI in the germline V gene. The CDR3 has 17 residues. Between the trimmed V and J ends, which lost 8 bases and 0 bases, there was a span of 20 bases.

V usage is TRBV10-3 and J usage is TRBJ2-1; possibly TRBD2 for D (6 bases). Trimming took 0 bases from V and 15 from J, leaving 15 bases between them. Per the germline V gene, CDR1 is ENHRY and CDR2 is SYGVKD. CDR3 size: 13 residues. The CDR3 reads CAISESGGARWFF. CDR3 coding DNA: TGTGCCATCAGTGAGTCGGGCGGGGCCCGTTGGTTCTTC.

This clone occurred once. This likely traces to a read error, being one base from a far larger clone. The chain links TRBV30 to TRBJ2-3, with 8 bases lining up with TRBD2. This CDR3 region has 14 residues. The germline CDR1 and CDR2 sequences are GTSNPN and SVGIG (reference sequence). In nucleotides, the CDR3 is TGTTCCTGGGGTAGCGGGACCGTTTCCGATACGCAGTATTTT. Its translation: CSWGSGTVSDTQYF.

To note about this clone: A far more abundant clone sits one base away, making this likely a read error. The rearrangement uses TRBV4-1 and TRBJ1-1, with D unclear. The V end was cut by 1 base, the J end by 5 bases, with 14 bases between. The germline gives CDR1 MGHRA, CDR2 YSYEKL. This CDR3 spans 15 amino acids. The CDR3: CASSQVTLRRTEAFF. In DNA form, the CDR3 reads TGCGCCAGCAGCCAAGTGACACTGCGAAGAACTGAAGCTTTCTTT.

The CDR3 protein is CASSQFLSAGASTGELFF. In nucleotides, the CDR3 is TGTGCCAGCAGCCAATTCCTCTCAGCGGGAGCCTCTACCGGGGAGCTGTTTTTT. J is TRBJ2-2 and V is TRBV5-4; 8 nucleotides agree with TRBD2. Germline CDR1 SGHNT, CDR2 YYREEE (reference sequence). This CDR3 spans 18 amino acids. V dropped 4 bases and J dropped 5; count of bases not matched to a gene: 16.

The V and J genes are TRBV9 and TRBJ2-1; TRBD2 matches at 7 bases. This CDR3 is built from 13 residues. The junction had 3 bases not matched to a gene; V was cut back by 6 bases and J by 3 bases. Germline loops: CDR1 SGDLS, CDR2 YYNGEE. The CDR3 DNA reads TGTGCCAGCAATAGCGGGCACTACAATGAGCAGTTCTTC. Its translation is CASNSGHYNEQFF.

This clone appeared once. An end of the junction differs from the germline gene, which may be a read error. The chain carries TRBV2 and TRBJ1-5; D perhaps matches TRBD1 (6 bases). The CDR3 spans 15 residues. CDR1 is SNHLY, CDR2 FYNNEI, per germline. CDR3 residues: CASSEGGFSDQPQHF. The CDR3 nucleotides are TGTGCCAGTAGTGAAGGGGGATTTAGCGATCAGCCCCAGCATTTT. The full variable domain, rest sourced from reference TRBV2 and TRBJ1-5, is EPEVTQTPSHQVTQMGQEVILRCVPISNHLYFYWYRQILGQKVEFLVSFYNNEISEKSEIFDDQFSVERPDGSNFTLKIRSTKLEDSAMYFCASSEGGFSDQPQHFGDGTRLSIL.

The chain has TRBV18 and TRBJ1-4; D gene unclear. Germline V gene lookup returns CDR1 KGHSH and CDR2 LQKENI. V was clipped by 3 bases and J by 8 bases, with 10 bases between them. This CDR3 spans 13 amino acids. CDR3 sequence reads: CASSPGYGEKLFF. The CDR3 bases are TGTGCCAGCTCACCCGGGTATGGAGAAAAACTGTTTTTT.

Notes on this clone: It is likely a read error: a sequence one base away is far more abundant. The CDR3 DNA sequence: TGTGCCAGCAGCTTGGCATGGAGACGGTATGGCTACACCTTC. It translates to CASSLAWRRYGYTF. The chain carries TRBV5-4 and TRBJ1-2; no definite D call. With 0 bases removed from V and 5 bases from J, the gap between germline ends came to 11 bases. The CDR3 sequence is 14 residues long. Germline CDR1 and CDR2: SGHNT and YYREEE (reference sequence).

V and J are TRBV11-3 and TRBJ2-7, with D possibly matching TRBD1 (7 bases). Trimming took 3 bases from V and 5 from J, leaving 11 bases between them. Per germline, CDR1 SGHNT and CDR2 YENEEA. This CDR3 spans 13 amino acids. The CDR3 region is CASSFQGGHEQYF. The DNA of the CDR3 is TGTGCCAGCAGCTTCCAGGGGGGACACGAGCAGTACTTC.

This rearrangement joins TRBV2 to TRBJ1-2, with unresolved D. CDR1 is SNHLY, CDR2 FYNNEI, per germline. V shed 8 bases and J shed 3 bases, with 16 bases lying between them. The CDR3 consists of 14 residues. The CDR3 sequence: CASGGRLSDYGYTF. In DNA, the CDR3 is TGTGCCAGCGGCGGACGGCTGTCTGACTATGGCTACACCTTC.

Of note for this clone: With only one base between it and a far larger clone, this is likely a read error. The identical CDR3 is also encoded by other nucleotide sequences in the sample. V is TRBV4-1 and J is TRBJ2-5; 13 nucleotides align to TRBD2. CDR1 is MGHRA, CDR2 YSYEKL, per germline. The CDR3 runs 16 residues. The CDR3 DNA sequence: TGCGCCAGCAGCCAAGGGACTAGCGGGAGAATGGAGACTCAGTACTTC. Translating gives CASSQGTSGRMETQYF.

This chain joins TRBV7-2 and TRBJ1-1; weak D call: TRBD1 (6 bases). Germline assignment: CDR1 SGHTA and CDR2 FQGNSA. The V end lost 1 base, the J end lost 5 bases, and 17 bases lay between the germline ends. This CDR3 contains 16 residues. Here the CDR3 DNA reads TGTGCCAGCAGCTTAGGGGGGGGCAAGGGTCGGACTGAAGCTTTCTTT. This gives the protein CASSLGGGKGRTEAFF.

This chain links TRBV7-9 with TRBJ2-5; D is possibly TRBD1 (6 bases). This CDR3 spans 14 amino acids. The V end lost 3 bases, the J end lost 2 bases, and 10 bases lay between the germline ends. Germline-derived CDR1 and CDR2 are SEHNR and FQNEAQ (reference sequence). In DNA form, the CDR3 reads TGTGCCAGCAGCTTCTGGACAGAACAAGAGACCCAGTACTTC. This sequence encodes CASSFWTEQETQYF.

This sequence joins TRBV27 and TRBJ2-1; D gene uncertain. Trimming pared 4 bases from V and 8 bases from J, leaving 9 bases between. This CDR3 contains 12 residues. Germline CDR1 MNHEY, CDR2 SMNVEV (reference sequence). The CDR3 region is CASSSYSHEQFF. The CDR3 coding sequence is TGTGCCAGCAGTTCGTACTCCCATGAGCAGTTCTTC.

CDR3 residues: CASRGGSGEQYF. CDR3 sequence (DNA): TGTGCCAGCCGGGGGGGGTCGGGAGAGCAGTACTTC. V gene TRBV2 combines with J gene TRBJ2-7; 8 nucleotides line up with TRBD2. CDR3 length: 12 residues. V was pared by 8 bases and J by 7 bases, with 7 bases of the junction left unmatched. Germline loops: CDR1 SNHLY, CDR2 FYNNEI.

This rearrangement joins TRBV5-1 to TRBJ2-7; 12 bases are a match to TRBD2. Germline CDR1 SGHRS, CDR2 YFSETQ. Trimming at V came to 3 bases and at J to 4 bases, leaving 8 bases not matched to a gene. The CDR3 sequence is 16 residues long. The CDR3 protein is CASSSNILAGGYEQYF. The CDR3 DNA follows: TGCGCCAGCAGCTCGAACATACTAGCGGGAGGATACGAGCAGTACTTC.

This clone was detected only once. J is TRBJ2-5 and V is TRBV28; a possible D gene is TRBD2 (7 bases). Trimming shortened V by 6 bases and J by 2 bases, and 19 bases separated the two germline ends. There are 16 residues in the CDR3. Germline CDR1 is MDHEN and CDR2 is SYDVKM. This CDR3 is CASSDIGRGVQETQYF. The DNA of the CDR3 is TGTGCCAGCAGCGACATAGGGAGGGGGGTTCAAGAGACCCAGTACTTC.

Of note for this clone: Given a far larger clone just one base away, this is likely a sequencing read error. V is TRBV28 and J is TRBJ2-5; D is ambiguous. Per germline, CDR1 MDHEN and CDR2 SYDVKM. This CDR3 spans 11 amino acids. The CDR3 spells CASSLANAQHF. In nucleotides, the CDR3 is TGTGCCAGCAGTTTAGCCAACGCGCAGCACTTC.

This sequence joins TRBV18 and TRBJ2-7; TRBD2 is a possible D gene (5 bases). The CDR3 spans 13 residues. The germline V and J ends were trimmed by 3 bases and 7 bases, with 13 bases remaining between them. CDR1 KGHSH and CDR2 LQKENI come from the germline V gene. CDR3 sequence (DNA): TGTGCCAGCTCACCCACGGACTCGGGGGAGCAGTACTTC. Translating it yields CASSPTDSGEQYF.

This clone was seen a few times. The chain has TRBV7-2 and TRBJ1-3, with D perhaps TRBD1 (5 bases). There are 15 residues in the CDR3. Germline V gives CDR1 SGHTA, CDR2 FQGNSA. With 1 base removed from V and 1 base from J, the gap between germline ends came to 8 bases. CDR3 protein: CASSLGGNSGNTIYF. The CDR3 DNA follows: TGTGCCAGCAGCTTAGGGGGGAATTCTGGAAACACCATATATTTT. Drawing the rest from reference TRBV7-2 and TRBJ1-3, the complete variable domain is GAGVSQSPSNKVTEKGKDVELRCDPISGHTALYWYRQSLGQGLEFLIYFQGNSAPDKSGLPSDRFSAERTGGSVSTLTIQRTQQEDSAVYLCASSLGGNSGNTIYFGEGSWLTVV.

This chain joins TRBV25-1 and TRBJ2-7; 12 bases line up with TRBD2. Germline values: CDR1 MGHDK, CDR2 SYGVNS. The CDR3 contains 14 residues. Trimming took 6 bases from V and 4 from J; bases not matched to a gene: 4. The CDR3 reads CASRPLAGGYEQYF. In DNA form, the CDR3 reads TGTGCCAGCAGACCACTAGCGGGAGGTTACGAGCAGTACTTC.

The V gene is TRBV4-1, the J gene TRBJ1-1; TRBD1 aligns across 8 bases. The junction had 6 bases not matched to a gene; V was cut back by 3 bases and J by 6 bases. Germline V gives CDR1 MGHRA, CDR2 YSYEKL. This CDR3 contains 14 residues. CDR3 in DNA: TGCGCCAGCAGCCATGCGACAGGGGAGCCTGAAGCTTTCTTT. The encoded protein is CASSHATGEPEAFF.

About this clone: This likely reflects a read error, since a far larger clone is one base away. The chain combines TRBV4-3 with TRBJ1-1; D not certain. There are 15 residues in the CDR3. Germline CDR1 and CDR2: LGHNA and YSLEER. The CDR3 loop reads CTSSQVGSHPTEAFF. The CDR3, as DNA: TGCACCAGCAGCCAAGTGGGCAGTCACCCCACTGAAGCTTTCTTT.

This chain links TRBV2 with TRBJ2-1, with D uncertain. Germline loops: CDR1 SNHLY, CDR2 FYNNEI. CDR3 size: 15 residues. Trimming removed 7 bases from V and 0 bases from J, with 13 bases in between. DNA for the CDR3: TGTGCCAGCATGGGGATGACGGGCTCCTACAATGAGCAGTTCTTC. Protein sequence: CASMGMTGSYNEQFF.

V usage is TRBV28 and J usage is TRBJ1-5; 10 bases align to TRBD1. CDR3 length: 16 residues. Germline CDR1 MDHEN, CDR2 SYDVKM. The V gene end was trimmed by 5 bases and the J gene end by 4 bases; junction bases not matched to a gene: 8. Written as DNA, the CDR3 is TGTGCCAGCAGTCCCTTTGGGGACAGGGGTAATCAGCCCCAGCATTTT. Protein product: CASSPFGDRGNQPQHF.

The chain carries TRBV28 and TRBJ2-7, with D unresolved. V lost 7 bases and J 5 bases, leaving 12 bases between the germline ends. This CDR3 contains 12 residues. The germline V gene encodes CDR1 MDHEN and CDR2 SYDVKM. This CDR3 is CASTRGAHEQYF. In DNA, the CDR3 is TGTGCCAGCACACGCGGTGCCCACGAGCAGTACTTC.